These 9 T cell receptor beta chains originate from one sample sequenced in a study of blood T cell repertoires in COVID-19. The data were produced by immunoSEQ multiplex PCR, yet TCRdb's version contains in-frame clones alone and is incomplete. This table has some 300,000 clones, roughly 87% appearing once. Specimen: peripheral blood. These TCRs come from a young man with active or convalescent COVID-19.

The chain links TRBV11-2 to TRBJ2-3, with D unresolved. The ends were cut back, 1 base at V and 6 bases at J, with 11 bases in the middle. In germline, CDR1 is SGHAT, CDR2 FQNNGV. The CDR3 extends over 14 amino acids. The DNA for the CDR3 is TGTGCCAGCAGCTTAGGGCTAGGTGGCGATACGCAGTATTTT. It is translated as CASSLGLGGDTQYF. Complete variable domain (other parts from reference TRBV11-2 and TRBJ2-3): EAGVAQSPRYKIIEKRQSVAFWCNPISGHATLYWYQQILGQGPKLLIQFQNNGVVDDSQLPKDRFSAERLKGVDSTLKIQPAKLEDSAVYLCASSLGLGGDTQYFGPGTRLTVL.

This clone was seen a handful of times. The chain recombines TRBV5-6 with TRBJ1-1; D gene ambiguous. V lost 4 bases, J lost 8 bases, and 12 bases lay in between. Germline CDR1 is SGHDT and CDR2 is YYEEEE. The CDR3 extends over 12 amino acids. The chain's CDR3 is CASSILRREAFF. As DNA, the CDR3 is TGTGCCAGCAGCATACTAAGGAGGGAAGCTTTCTTT.

A word on this clone: The junction departs from the called germline gene at one end, perhaps through a read error. CDR3 in amino acids: CASSLTGTHINGQFF. In DNA form, the CDR3 reads TGTGCCAGCAGTCTGACAGGGACCCATATCAATGGGCAGTTCTTC. This chain links TRBV27 with TRBJ2-1, with TRBD1 identical over 7 bases. The V gene's germline CDR1 is MNHEY and CDR2 SMNVEV (reference sequence). The CDR3 runs to 15 residues.

The chain uses TRBV5-5 and TRBJ2-7; a weak D match, TRBD1 (5 bases). This CDR3 has 15 residues. The germline CDR1 and CDR2 sequences are SGHKS and YYEKEE (reference sequence). V dropped 0 bases and J dropped 3 bases, with 13 bases sitting between them. CDR3 nucleotide sequence: TGTGCCAGCAGCTTGGAGTGGCAGGGTTTCTACGAGCAGTACTTC. Amino acids: CASSLEWQGFYEQYF.

The sample holds one count of this clone. The rearrangement joins TRBV4-3 to TRBJ2-1; the match to TRBD2 covers 8 bases. V lost 1 base to trimming and J lost 5 bases; unmatched junction nucleotides: 7. The CDR3 covers 16 residues. CDR1 and CDR2 (germline): LGHNA, YSLEER. The CDR3 DNA reads TGCGCCAGCAGCCAAGTCAGGGGTAGCGGGAACAATGAGCAGTTCTTC. Translating it yields CASSQVRGSGNNEQFF.

The chain couples TRBV11-2 to TRBJ2-1; no reliable D call. The CDR3 spans 13 residues. V lost 2 bases and J 8 bases, leaving 10 bases between the germline ends. Germline CDR1 is SGHAT and CDR2 is FQNNGV. In nucleotides, the CDR3 is TGTGCCAGCAGCTTACCCAGCGCCGATGAGCAGTTCTTC. Its translation is CASSLPSADEQFF.

The chain couples TRBV6-6 to TRBJ1-6, with TRBD1 matching over 8 bases. Looked up from germline, CDR1 is MNHNY and CDR2 is SVGAGI (reference sequence). This CDR3 contains 16 residues. The junction had 11 bases not matched to a gene; V was cut back by 6 bases and J by 7 bases. The CDR3 region has the DNA TGTGCCAGCAGCCGCCTCCAGGGGGCCACCAATTCACCCCTCCACTTT. Translation gives CASSRLQGATNSPLHF.

This chain connects TRBV18 to TRBJ1-1, with D uncertain. The CDR3 covers 17 residues. Germline V gives CDR1 KGHSH, CDR2 LQKENI. V was cut by 0 bases and J by 11 bases, with 25 bases left in between. CDR3 region: CASSPPALQMEDVGAFF. CDR3 coding DNA: TGTGCCAGCTCACCACCGGCTCTCCAGATGGAGGACGTAGGGGCTTTCTTT. Supplemented by reference TRBV18 and TRBJ1-1, the full variable domain reads NAGVMQNPRHLVRRRGQEARLRCSPMKGHSHVYWYRQLPEEGLKFMVYLQKENIIDESGMPKERFSAEFPKEGPSILRIQQVVRGDSAAYFCASSPPALQMEDVGAFFGQGTRLTVV.

V and J are TRBV19 and TRBJ2-5, with 14 bases that match TRBD2. Germline values: CDR1 LNHDA, CDR2 SQIVND (reference sequence). The CDR3 sequence is 19 residues long. V trimming: 5 bases; J trimming: 4 bases; junction bases outside the gene matches: 15. The CDR3 region is CASSLPPRGTSGRGETQYF. DNA of the CDR3: TGTGCCAGTAGTTTACCACCCAGAGGGACTAGCGGGAGAGGAGAGACCCAGTACTTC.